This T cell receptor beta chain was sequenced for a study of cytomegalovirus exposure and HLA in healthy donors. Study-level points and caveats: The authors later found most CMV-associated TCR beta chains appeared HLA-restricted. Indistinguishable V segments such as TRBV6-2 and TRBV6-3 were excluded.

PCR was performed using 60 Vbeta and 13 Jbeta primers. The data were produced by immunoSEQ multiplex PCR, yet TCRdb's version contains in-frame clones alone and is incomplete. This table holds around 150,000 clones, 65% to 90% found once. This clone was detected a few times. Its antigen is still unknown. The CDR3 runs 17 residues. The V end lost 3 bases, the J end lost 3 bases, and 20 bases lay between the germline ends. Germline values: CDR1 SGHAT, CDR2 FQNNGV. This TCR was sampled from a man aged 50 to 59 in good health and CMV-seropositive. Sequenced: PBMCs. The chain is built from TRBV11-2 and TRBJ1-2; D possibly corresponds to TRBD1 (6 bases). For the CDR3, the DNA is TGTGCCAGCAGCTTCTCGGGACACGACATCCCCGACTATGGCTACACCTTC. Amino acids: CASSFSGHDIPDYGYTF.